This T cell receptor beta chain was documented in a study of T cells after yellow fever vaccination. Across the whole study: Libraries from low-cell-number fractions were prepared with the SMART-Seq v4 Ultra Low Input RNA kit. Findings of the study overall: Abundant bulk-population clonotypes could contaminate the FACS-sorted repertoires. Overall, a small share of clonotypes was seen in both CD4 and CD8 compartments.

This clonotype was seen repeatedly, ten times or more. Its antigen is as yet unknown. TCRdb recomputed calls from the 5' RACE reads with MiXCR, one row per CDR3 protein. Of around 120,000 distinct CDR3 sequences detected, more than 5.5% appear once; the ten largest clones hold 2.7%. This CDR3 contains 15 residues. V shed 3 bases and J shed 2 bases, with 12 bases lying between them. The J gene is TRBJ2-3, the V gene TRBV12-3 or TRBV12-4; either TRBD1 or TRBD2 may fit D (5 bases each). This TCR was sampled from a man aged 18 to 35 who received the YFV17D yellow fever vaccine. The material was CD4+ T cells sorted from PBMCs, obtained roughly 45 days after the first yellow fever vaccination. The CDR3 loop is CASSFNGGYTDTQYF. The CDR3 DNA is TGTGCCAGCAGTTTTAATGGGGGATACACAGATACGCAGTATTTT.